Below, 29 T cell receptor beta chains from the same sample are listed, as sequenced in a study of blood T cell repertoires in COVID-19. TCRdb's table, derived via immunoSEQ multiplex PCR, lists solely in-frame clones and lacks some. The sample carries approximately 390,000 clones, approximately 87% recorded once. The sample was peripheral blood. The receptors shown here come from a woman aged 60-70 years with COVID-19, enrolled during active disease.

With regard to this clone: Compared with germline, one end of the junction differs, possibly owing to a read error. The chain combines TRBV5-6 with TRBJ2-3, with 8 bases lining up with TRBD1. The CDR3 runs 16 residues. Germline CDR1 is SGHDT and CDR2 is YYEEEE. CDR3 residues: CASSLGQAWSTDTQYF. As DNA, the CDR3 is TGTGCCAGCAGTTTGGGACAGGCTTGGAGCACAGATACGCAGTATTTT.

V is TRBV7-9 and J is TRBJ2-1, with unresolved D. V lost 3 bases and J lost 4, with 10 bases in between. Germline CDR1 reads SEHNR; CDR2 reads FQNEAQ (reference sequence). CDR3 length equals 14 residues. CDR3 bases: TGTGCCAGCAGCTTTAGCCGTGGATACAATGAGCAGTTCTTC. Its translation: CASSFSRGYNEQFF.

The genes are TRBV27 and TRBJ2-7; D unclear. This CDR3 has 15 amino acids. V lost 3 bases and J lost 0, with 12 bases in between. The germline CDR1 and CDR2 sequences are MNHEY and SMNVEV (reference sequence). CDR3 sequence: CASSFLEKSSYEQYF. The CDR3 bases are TGTGCCAGCAGTTTCTTGGAGAAGAGCTCCTACGAGCAGTACTTC.

V and J are TRBV29-1 and TRBJ2-1, with TRBD2 matching over 10 bases. The germline V gene has CDR1 SQVTM and CDR2 ANQGSEA. V lost 3 bases and J lost 8; bases outside the gene matches: 10. This CDR3 has 15 amino acids. DNA of the CDR3: TGCAGCGTTGACGGTCGGACTAGCGGAGGGGATGAGCAGTTCTTC. Translated, it gives CSVDGRTSGGDEQFF.

The rearrangement uses TRBV4-1 and TRBJ2-2, with 7 bases matching TRBD1. The CDR3 has 15 residues. V dropped 0 bases and J dropped 4; count of bases not matched to a gene: 2. Germline assignment: CDR1 MGHRA and CDR2 YSYEKL. CDR3 amino acids: CASSQEDRPTGELFF. In nucleotides, the CDR3 is TGCGCCAGCAGCCAAGAGGACAGGCCCACCGGGGAGCTGTTTTTT.

The rearrangement uses TRBV19 and TRBJ1-1; 7 nucleotides agree with TRBD1. V lost 4 bases and J lost 5; bases outside the gene matches: 7. The CDR3 length is 14 residues. Germline V gene sequence: CDR1 LNHDA, CDR2 SQIVND (reference sequence). CDR3 sequence: CASSTRGQVTEAFF. DNA for the CDR3: TGTGCCAGTAGTACACGCGGACAGGTGACTGAAGCTTTCTTT.

The gene calls are TRBV3-1 (or the pseudogene TRBV3-2) and TRBJ1-1; tentatively, D is TRBD1 (5 bases). Looked up from germline, CDR1 is LGHDT and CDR2 is YNNKEL (reference sequence). The ends were cut back, 8 bases at V and 2 bases at J, with 12 bases in the middle. This CDR3 contains 13 residues. In DNA, the CDR3 is TGTGCCAGCGCTCTTTGGACAAACACTGAAGCTTTCTTT. It encodes CASALWTNTEAFF.

This chain connects TRBV27 to TRBJ1-5, with D unresolved. The CDR3 totals 17 residues. Germline V gene lookup returns CDR1 MNHEY and CDR2 SMNVEV (reference sequence). Trimming took off 5 bases at V and 1 base at J, with 18 bases between the two ends. DNA for the CDR3: TGTGCCAGCAGTACAACTCCTGTAGGAGGGAGCAATCAGCCCCAGCATTTT. Its translation is CASSTTPVGGSNQPQHF.

This chain uses TRBV6-5 with TRBJ1-1, with 10 nucleotides matching TRBD1. V lost 5 bases and J lost 3; bases outside the gene matches: 3. Germline V gene data show CDR1 as MNHEY and CDR2 as SVGAGI. This CDR3 spans 14 amino acids. This CDR3 is CASSPGQGYTEAFF. The CDR3 nucleotides read TGTGCCAGCAGTCCGGGACAGGGGTACACTGAAGCTTTCTTT.

The V gene is TRBV9, the J gene TRBJ2-3, with D possibly matching TRBD2 (6 bases). V lost 4 bases to trimming and J lost 0 bases, with 18 bases between them. Looked up from germline, CDR1 is SGDLS and CDR2 is YYNGEE. There are 17 residues in the CDR3. The CDR3 is CASSPPRGLASTDTQYF. In DNA, the CDR3 is TGTGCCAGCAGCCCCCCCCGTGGGCTAGCGAGCACAGATACGCAGTATTTT.

The V and J genes are TRBV6-5 and TRBJ2-7; the match to TRBD1 covers 8 bases. This CDR3 has 14 amino acids. V shed 4 bases and J 2 bases; nucleotides not matched to a gene: 4. The germline V gene encodes CDR1 MNHEY and CDR2 SVGAGI. The CDR3 region has the DNA TGTGCCAGCAGTTCCCCGGGACAGGCCTACGAGCAGTACTTC. Amino acid sequence: CASSSPGQAYEQYF.

The chain joins TRBV5-4 to TRBJ1-6, with 8 bases lining up with TRBD1. V trimming: 4 bases; J trimming: 10 bases; junction bases outside the gene matches: 10. This CDR3 has 15 amino acids. CDR1 and CDR2 from the germline V gene are SGHNT and YYREEE (reference sequence). The CDR3 DNA sequence: TGTGCCAGCAGCCAACAGACAGGGGTGAACTCACCCCTCCACTTT. This translates into CASSQQTGVNSPLHF.

The chain links TRBV6-5 to TRBJ2-4, with TRBD2 matching 7 bases. Germline CDR1 is MNHEY and CDR2 is SVGAGI. The CDR3 extends over 14 amino acids. Losses at the gene ends were 6 bases for V and 2 bases for J; bases not matched to a gene: 4. The CDR3 protein is CASSLGGSKNIQYF. CDR3 coding DNA: TGTGCCAGCAGCCTCGGGGGGTCCAAAAACATTCAGTACTTC.

This clone was counted a single time. The V and J genes are TRBV9 and TRBJ2-2, with D possibly being TRBD1 (5 bases). CDR3 length: 18 amino acids. Germline-derived CDR1 and CDR2 are SGDLS and YYNGEE. Trimming removed 2 bases at V and 0 bases at J, with 17 bases between. The CDR3: CASSVATAPQSNTGELFF. Written as DNA, the CDR3 is TGTGCCAGCAGCGTCGCGACAGCTCCCCAGTCGAACACCGGGGAGCTGTTTTTT.

This clone was seen a single time. The chain has TRBV9 and TRBJ1-1; possible D gene TRBD1, 6 bases. CDR1 SGDLS and CDR2 YYNGEE come from the germline V gene. The CDR3 consists of 16 residues. V lost 0 bases and J lost 1, with 13 bases in between. As DNA, the CDR3 is TGTGCCAGCAGCGTAGGCGCAGGGGTGAAGAACACTGAAGCTTTCTTT. Translated, it gives CASSVGAGVKNTEAFF.

J is TRBJ2-5 and V is TRBV9, with D hard to call. Trimming shortened V by 4 bases and J by 3 bases, and 16 bases separated the two germline ends. Per the germline V gene, CDR1 is SGDLS and CDR2 is YYNGEE. The CDR3 is made up of 15 amino acids. For the CDR3, the DNA is TGTGCCAGCAGCACGCGCCTTGCTCCCGAAGAGACCCAGTACTTC. Translation gives CASSTRLAPEETQYF.

This chain's CDR3 is CASSQAGPGEQYF. In DNA form, the CDR3 reads TGTGCCAGCAGCCAAGCCGGCCCGGGGGAGCAGTACTTC. The V and J genes are TRBV4-2 and TRBJ2-7; D is perhaps TRBD2 (5 bases). CDR3 length: 13 residues. V was shortened by 1 base and J by 7 bases, with 11 bases between the two germline ends. Per germline, CDR1 LGHNA and CDR2 YNFKEQ.

The rearrangement uses TRBV6-5 and TRBJ1-6; D gene uncertain. With 4 bases removed from V and 0 bases from J, the gap between germline ends came to 10 bases. CDR3 size: 16 residues. The germline gives CDR1 MNHEY, CDR2 SVGAGI. Written as DNA, the CDR3 is TGTGCCAGCAGTTTTACCTCTAGCTCCTATAATTCACCCCTCCACTTT. It translates to CASSFTSSSYNSPLHF.

The V gene is TRBV5-1, the J gene TRBJ2-1, with TRBD2 matching over 7 bases. V shed 2 bases and J 0 bases; nucleotides not matched to a gene: 8. The CDR3 has 17 amino acids. CDR1 is SGHRS and CDR2 is YFSETQ in the germline V gene. CDR3 region: CASSFGSGSSSYNEQFF. CDR3 DNA sequence: TGCGCCAGCAGCTTCGGTAGCGGGTCCAGCTCCTACAATGAGCAGTTCTTC.

This chain connects TRBV28 to TRBJ1-2; tentative D call: TRBD1 (6 bases). Germline loops: CDR1 MDHEN, CDR2 SYDVKM. V lost 3 bases, J lost 4 bases, and 9 bases lay in between. This CDR3 has 13 amino acids. The CDR3 DNA sequence: TGTGCCAGCAGTTTGGACAGTTCCTATGGCTACACCTTC. This encodes CASSLDSSYGYTF.

The chain is built from TRBV5-4 and TRBJ1-3; 7 bases align to TRBD1. V shed 4 bases and J 3 bases; nucleotides not matched to a gene: 7. The CDR3 sequence is 15 residues long. CDR1 and CDR2 from the germline V gene are SGHNT and YYREEE (reference sequence). CDR3 DNA sequence: TGTGCCAGCAGCCGACAGGGATCTCTTGGAAACACCATATATTTT. Protein: CASSRQGSLGNTIYF. Based on the CDR3 plus reference TRBV5-4 and TRBJ1-3, the full variable domain is ETGVTQSPTHLIKTRGQQVTLRCSSQSGHNTVSWYQQALGQGPQFIFQYYREEENGRGNFPPRFSGLQFPNYSSELNVNALELDDSALYLCASSRQGSLGNTIYFGEGSWLTVV.

The chain combines TRBV30 with TRBJ2-5; D unresolved. V lost 3 bases, J lost 6 bases, and 11 bases lay in between. Germline CDR1 and CDR2: GTSNPN and SVGIG (reference sequence). This CDR3 comprises 12 residues. The CDR3 bases are TGTGCCTGGAGGGGCCCTGTTAAGACCCAGTACTTC. Its translation: CAWRGPVKTQYF.

This sequence joins TRBV9 and TRBJ2-3; 11 bases line up with TRBD1. In germline, CDR1 is SGDLS, CDR2 YYNGEE. The CDR3 is 17 amino acids. Unmatched junction bases numbered 12, after V lost 2 bases and J lost 7 bases. The CDR3 coding sequence is TGTGCCAGCAGCGTCTCCCCTTCGGGGACAGGGGGATATACGCAGTATTTT. Amino acids: CASSVSPSGTGGYTQYF.

This chain uses TRBV3-1 (or the pseudogene TRBV3-2) with TRBJ1-2; weak D call: TRBD1 (6 bases). Germline V gene lookup returns CDR1 LGHDT and CDR2 YNNKEL (reference sequence). This CDR3 is built from 14 residues. Trimming stripped 5 bases from V and 1 base from J, with 11 bases between. Here the CDR3 reads CASSNRDINYGYTF. DNA of the CDR3: TGTGCCAGCAGCAACAGGGATATTAACTATGGCTACACCTTC.

V usage is TRBV5-5 and J usage is TRBJ1-6, with D uncertain. Trimming removed 0 bases from V and 3 bases from J, with 7 bases in between. The germline CDR1 and CDR2 sequences are SGHKS and YYEKEE (reference sequence). The CDR3 contains 15 residues. The CDR3 DNA is TGTGCCAGCAGCTTGGTAGCCGTCTATAATTCACCCCTCCACTTT. This encodes CASSLVAVYNSPLHF.

The CDR3 DNA follows: TGTGCCAGTAGGGGACTCCTCGAAGGGTACAATGAGCAGTTCTTC. Protein sequence: CASRGLLEGYNEQFF. V gene TRBV19 combines with J gene TRBJ2-1, with TRBD2 as a possible D gene (6 bases). There are 15 residues in the CDR3. V was trimmed by 6 bases and J by 4 bases, leaving 16 bases between them. Germline CDR1 reads LNHDA; CDR2 reads SQIVND (reference sequence).

This clone was seen a few times. V usage is TRBV27 and J usage is TRBJ2-2; 8 bases line up with TRBD1. V trimming: 5 bases; J trimming: 4 bases; junction bases outside the gene matches: 9. The CDR3 runs to 16 residues. In germline, CDR1 is MNHEY, CDR2 SMNVEV (reference sequence). CDR3: CASSTLTGVSTGELFF. The CDR3 DNA reads TGTGCCAGCAGTACACTGACAGGGGTGAGCACCGGGGAGCTGTTTTTT.

CDR3 DNA sequence: TGTGCCAGCAGCGTAGAAGGACTAGCGGGACTTAGCTCCTACAATGAGCAGTTCTTC. Protein: CASSVEGLAGLSSYNEQFF. This rearrangement joins TRBV9 to TRBJ2-1, with 12 bases matching TRBD2. The germline V gene has CDR1 SGDLS and CDR2 YYNGEE. The CDR3 consists of 19 residues. Trimming took 0 bases from V and 0 from J; bases not matched to a gene: 7.

The chain joins TRBV7-9 to TRBJ1-1; TRBD1 might be the D (6 bases). CDR1 is SEHNR and CDR2 is FQNEAQ in the germline V gene (reference sequence). This CDR3 has 15 residues. V lost 4 bases to trimming and J lost 1 base, with 13 bases between them. The CDR3, as DNA: TGTGCCAGCAGCTCCCCAGGGGCCCCGAACACTGAAGCTTTCTTT. This translates into CASSSPGAPNTEAFF.